This TCR beta chain was observed in a study of shared clonotypes between healthy human individuals. Overall study context: Ranging from 18 to 49 in age, donors were a couple of women and a few men. Plates per donor: three CD4 naive, three CD4 memory, two CD8 naive, one CD8 memory. Study-level points and caveats: Relative to memory subsets, naive subsets generally showed larger estimated richness.

The CDR3 loop spans 13 amino acids. Per the germline V gene, CDR1 is SEHNR and CDR2 is FQNEAQ (reference sequence). V shed 3 bases and J shed 1 base, with 6 bases lying between them. A remark on this clone: Antigen: not known. Other DNA sequences within the sample encode an identical CDR3.

This table comes from immunoSEQ multiplex PCR, and its TCRdb copy is limited to in-frame clones, with some not included. The sample lists a few million clones, over 85% seen once, with 0.11% to 0.15% in the top ten. Partitioning of CD4+ cells yielded a CD45RA+ naive subset and a CD45RA-negative memory subset. The receptor comes from a man between 18 and 35 years old in good health. Material for sequencing was naive CD4+ T cells sorted from blood. This sample's subset: CD45RA+ positively selected. The chain combines TRBV7-9 with TRBJ1-1; no clear D. In nucleotides, the CDR3 is TGTGCCAGCAGCTTCGGCGAGAACACTGAAGCTTTCTTT. It yields the protein CASSFGENTEAFF.